These T cell receptor beta chains were read from a single sample in a study of T cell repertoires in ileal Crohn's disease. Assay used: immunoSEQ multiplex PCR; TCRdb lists only in-frame clones, some missing. The data contain approximately 5,000 clones, approximately 95% of them singletons. The sequenced sample consisted of ileal tissue. The receptors derive from an adult with Crohn's disease. CDR3s include the opening cysteine and the closing phenylalanine or tryptophan. Each record gives: V gene, clone size, D gene, J gene, CDR3 DNA, CDR3 protein. The D gene is left open where the match is weak. Size values are once, few and many counts, or a class for expanded clones, and some rows have none.

TRBV6-5	-	TRBD1	TRBJ2-2	TGTGCCAGCAGGAGGACAGGGGGTTTTACCGGGGAGCTGTTTTTT	CASRRTGGFTGELFF
TRBV19	-	-	TRBJ1-5	TGTGCCAGTAGTATGAGAGGGTTCGGGCAGCCCCAGCATTTT	CASSMRGFGQPQHF
TRBV27	-	-	TRBJ1-5	TGTGCCAGCAGACCACTTAAGGGGAGGAATCAGCCCCAGCATTTT	CASRPLKGRNQPQHF
TRBV7-3	few	TRBD1	TRBJ1-6	TGTGCCAGCAGCCTGGGACAGACTTCTTCACCCCTCCACTTT	CASSLGQTSSPLHF
TRBV11-2	-	TRBD1	TRBJ1-1	TGTGCCAGCAGCACCCGGGACAGGGTATACACTGAAGCTTTCTTT	CASSTRDRVYTEAFF
TRBV2	-	TRBD2	TRBJ2-1	TGTGCCAGCAGGCCCCGGGCTAGCGGGAACAATGAGCAGTTCTTC	CASRPRASGNNEQFF
TRBV2	-	-	TRBJ1-2	TGTGCCAGGGCCCGGGAAGCTAACTATGGCTACACCTTC	CARAREANYGYTF
TRBV18	-	-	TRBJ1-6	TGTGCCAGCTCACCATCAGGGCTTGATTCACCCCTCCACTTT	CASSPSGLDSPLHF
TRBV2	-	-	TRBJ1-6	TGTGCCAGCACCCTTGCGGGTTTAAATTCACCCCTCCACTTT	CASTLAGLNSPLHF
TRBV9	-	TRBD1	TRBJ1-6	TGTGCCAGCAGCTTAGGGACAGCGGCTTATTCACCCCTCCACTTT	CASSLGTAAYSPLHF
TRBV5-1	-	-	TRBJ1-1	TGCGCCAGCAGCTTGCTCAGGCCGGCTGAAGCTTTCTTT	CASSLLRPAEAFF
TRBV5-1	-	TRBD1	TRBJ1-2	TGCGCCAGCAGCCTGACAGGGGGCCAGGGCTACACCTTC	CASSLTGGQGYTF
TRBV5-1	-	TRBD1	TRBJ2-7	TGCGCCAGCAGCTCCGGGACAGGGTCCTACGAGCAGTACTTC	CASSSGTGSYEQYF
TRBV4-2	-	TRBD1	TRBJ2-1	TGTGCCAGCAGAGGGACAGGGCCCTACAATGAGCAGTTCTTC	CASRGTGPYNEQFF
TRBV19	-	-	TRBJ2-3	TGTGCCAGTAGTACGCAGGGGGGCTCAGATACGCAGTATTTT	CASSTQGGSDTQYF
TRBV19	-	-	TRBJ2-2	TGTGCCAGTAGTCTGACAGGGGCCGCTTTCTCGTGGACTAGCGAGAACACCGGGGAGCTGTTTTTT	CASSLTGAAFSWTSENTGELFF
TRBV7-9	-	-	TRBJ1-4	TGTGCCAGCAGCTTAGAAGGAGGGCTTTGGAATGAAAAACTGTTTTTT	CASSLEGGLWNEKLFF
TRBV4-1	-	TRBD2	TRBJ2-1	TGCGCCAGCAGCCAATCCTCCGGGACTAGCGGGGGGGCCTCCTACAATGAGCAGTTCTTC	CASSQSSGTSGGASYNEQFF
TRBV6-1	-	TRBD1	TRBJ2-5	TGTGCCAGCAGTGAAGCACAGGGGGCGTTGGAGACCCAGTACTTC	CASSEAQGALETQYF
TRBV5-1	-	-	TRBJ1-1	TGCGCCAGCAGCTTGGTTTCACAACCGAACACTGAAGCTTTCTTT	CASSLVSQPNTEAFF
TRBV7-9	-	TRBD1	TRBJ1-6	TGTGCCAGCAGCTTAGCGCTGGGGGACAGGGTTTCCTATAATTCACCCCTCCACTTT	CASSLALGDRVSYNSPLHF
TRBV6-4	-	-	TRBJ2-1	TGTGCCAGCAGTGACCTCCCCGGGCGGCAGGGACTGTTCTTC	CASSDLPGRQGLFF
TRBV18	few	-	TRBJ1-2	TGTGCCAGCTCACCCCCCGGGGAAGGCTACACCTTC	CASSPPGEGYTF
TRBV9	-	-	TRBJ1-1	TGTGCCAGCAGCGTAAGGCCCCGGGCTGAAGCTTTCTTT	CASSVRPRAEAFF
TRBV6-5	-	-	TRBJ2-2	TGTGCCAGCAGTTACCTACAGGGACCCCACACCGGGGAGCTGTTTTTT	CASSYLQGPHTGELFF
TRBV27	-	-	TRBJ1-1	TGTGCCAGCAGTTTATCACAGGGAGGGACTGAAGCTTTCTTT	CASSLSQGGTEAFF